This TCR beta chain appears in the sequencing data of a study of shared clonotypes between healthy human individuals. Some clones are missing from TCRdb's copy, which holds only in-frame ones; the method was immunoSEQ multiplex PCR. The data hold around 1.1 million clones, with 60% to 80% observed a single time. As for this clone: Its antigen is as yet unknown.

It was into CD45RA+ naive and CD45RA-negative memory subsets that the CD4+ cells were split. The CDR3 totals 18 residues. CDR1 MGHRA and CDR2 YSYEKL come from the germline V gene. The V end was cut by 1 base, the J end by 5 bases, with 20 bases between. Overall study results and limits: Four donors shared about 4.5% of their naive CD4 clonotypes. Naive subsets typically showed greater estimated richness than memory subsets.

The clonotype originates from a man younger than 35 in good health. Some clones in this sample may be carry-over from other donors' samples. This chain connects TRBV4-1 to TRBJ1-4, with D uncertain. The material sequenced was memory CD4+ T cells from PBMCs. Subset: CD45RA-negative fraction. The CDR3 here is CASSQVNMGQSYNEKLFF. The CDR3 DNA sequence: TGCGCCAGCAGCCAAGTTAATATGGGCCAAAGCTACAATGAAAAACTGTTTTTT.